The entry below describes one T cell receptor (beta chain). Other DNA sequences of this sample code for an identical CDR3. V trimming: 5 bases; J trimming: 2 bases; junction bases outside the gene matches: 2. The germline CDR1 and CDR2 sequences are SGHTA and FQGTGA. The CDR3 runs to 13 residues. This entry comes from a study of blood T cell repertoires in COVID-19. The wider study: T cells, B-cell-depleted T cells, or PBMCs supplied cDNA or gDNA.

Sequencing was performed with immunoSEQ multiplex PCR; in TCRdb, only in-frame clones are kept and a portion is missing. The sample has 75,000 to 100,000 clones, just under 90% seen once; the top ten hold 15%. The clonotype was recovered from a human donor in a cohort sampled during active COVID-19. Sequences were obtained from peripheral blood. The chain has TRBV7-3 and TRBJ1-2; 7 bases fit TRBD1. This chain's CDR3 is CASSPDRNYGYTF. CDR3 DNA: TGTGCCAGCAGCCCGGACAGGAACTATGGCTACACCTTC. Using reference TRBV7-3 and TRBJ1-2 for the parts outside the CDR3, the full variable domain is GAGVSQTPSNKVTEKGKYVELRCDPISGHTALYWYRQSLGQGPEFLIYFQGTGAADDSGLPNDRFFAVRPEGSVSTLKIQRTERGDSAVYLCASSPDRNYGYTFGSGTRLTVV.